This entry concerns a single T cell receptor beta chain. Its target is unknown. Germline CDR1 and CDR2: SGHAT and FQNNGV. V was pared by 3 bases and J by 0 bases, with 9 bases between. CDR3 length: 15 amino acids. This sample is part of a study of PD-1 blockade in mismatch repair-deficient tumors. Study conclusions and caveats: Tumor-resident clones, often undetectable pretreatment in blood, expanded then contracted after pembrolizumab.

Sequencing was performed with immunoSEQ multiplex PCR; in TCRdb, only in-frame clones are kept and a portion is missing. The sample consists of about 120,000 clones, around nine tenths of them appearing once. The starting material was peripheral blood, obtained roughly 67 weeks after starting pembrolizumab. This chain joins TRBV11-2 and TRBJ2-4, with a possible D match to TRBD2 (6 bases). This TCR was recovered from an adult with mismatch repair-deficient cancer. The CDR3, as DNA: TGTGCCAGCAGCTTCGTGGGACTAGCCAAAAACATTCAGTACTTC. Its translation is CASSFVGLAKNIQYF.